One and the same sample provided the 15 T cell receptor beta chains below, sequenced in a study of regulatory T cells in long-lasting Graves disease (TCRdb year 2021). The time point label, read with the paper, signifies: newly diagnosed GD, antithyroid drugs for less than 3 months. RNA was extracted from PBMCs in TRIzol for both TCR sequencing and RNA sequencing. Receptor amplification or capture employed multiplex PCR. The sequencing machine was an Illumina HiSeq 4000. iRepertoire HTBI primers and Arm-PCR amplification of CDR3 regions were used to construct TCR beta libraries. The public reads were run again by TCRdb, first through fastp at Q25 and then through MiXCR, and only productive beta chains were kept. Each entry is one CDR3 protein sequence, shown with its most common DNA and genes. The sample includes roughly 380,000 distinct CDR3 sequences, with 15% to 18% observed a single time. About 20% of the sample lies in the top ten.

The input for sequencing was peripheral blood mononuclear cells (PBMCs), taken at new diagnosis, from a patient treated with antithyroid drugs. These receptors were collected from a female donor with Graves disease.

This clonotype showed up many times. The chain recombines TRBV27 with TRBJ2-1; TRBD2 aligns across 9 bases. The CDR3 has 15 residues. V shed 6 bases, J shed 8 bases, and the junction held 11 bases outside the gene matches. From germline, CDR1 is MNHEY and CDR2 SMNVEV (reference sequence). The CDR3 region has the DNA TGTGCCAGCAGACCCAGCGGGAGGAGTATAGATGAGCAGTTCTTC. Translation gives CASRPSGRSIDEQFF.

This clonotype was detected a few times. The chain uses TRBV7-9 and TRBJ1-1; D ambiguous. V was shortened by 2 bases and J by 1 base, with 8 bases between the two germline ends. CDR1 and CDR2 (germline): SEHNR, FQNEAQ (reference sequence). This CDR3 spans 14 amino acids. CDR3 protein: CASSLSTRNTEAFF. The DNA of the CDR3 is TGTGCCAGCAGCTTATCGACACGGAACACTGAAGCTTTCTTT.

The chain combines TRBV2 with TRBJ1-1; tentatively, D is TRBD1 (6 bases). The CDR3 consists of 12 residues. V lost 8 bases and J lost 6, with 13 bases in between. Germline CDR1 and CDR2: SNHLY and FYNNEI. CDR3 sequence (DNA): TGTGCCAGCCTAGAGAGGGGGTCTGAAGCTTTCTTT. It encodes CASLERGSEAFF.

The rearrangement uses TRBV5-4 and TRBJ2-5; 7 bases are a match to TRBD1. This CDR3 comprises 14 residues. Germline CDR1 reads SGHNT; CDR2 reads YYREEE (reference sequence). The junction had 7 bases not matched to a gene; V was cut back by 4 bases and J by 4 bases. The CDR3 nucleotides are TGTGCCAGCAGCCCTCCGACAGGGCGAGAGACCCAGTACTTC. It yields the protein CASSPPTGRETQYF.

Many counts were recorded for this clonotype. The chain uses TRBV3-1 and TRBJ1-1; no firm D call. V was cut by 1 base and J by 0 bases, with 9 bases left in between. Looked up from germline, CDR1 is LGHDT and CDR2 is YNNKEL (reference sequence). The CDR3 extends over 15 amino acids. In DNA, the CDR3 is TGTGCCAGCAGCCAAGTTTCGACAATGAACACTGAAGCTTTCTTT. As protein: CASSQVSTMNTEAFF.

This clonotype appeared many times. The chain links TRBV20-1 to TRBJ2-1; D is perhaps TRBD2 (5 bases). Trimming took 5 bases from V and 14 from J, leaving 16 bases between them. CDR1 is DFQATT, CDR2 SNEGSKA, per germline (reference sequence). CDR3 length: 11 residues. The chain's CDR3 is CSADQTNVKFF. In DNA form, the CDR3 reads TGCAGTGCTGATCAGACTAATGTCAAGTTCTTC.

This clonotype was recorded many times. This chain uses TRBV2 with TRBJ2-7, with a tentative D call TRBD2 (6 bases). CDR1 is SNHLY, CDR2 FYNNEI, per germline. The CDR3 extends over 14 amino acids. Trimming cost V 4 bases and J 4 bases, with 14 bases left between them. CDR3 sequence: CASSGGSAGYEQYF. The CDR3 DNA sequence: TGTGCCAGCAGTGGGGGGTCCGCGGGGTACGAGCAGTACTTC.

The chain carries TRBV2 and TRBJ2-5; 7 bases fit TRBD1. Trimming cost V 9 bases and J 2 bases; bases outside gene matches: 3. CDR1 is SNHLY, CDR2 FYNNEI, per germline. This CDR3 is 12 amino acids long. CDR3 sequence: CARSTGQETQYF. The CDR3 DNA reads as TGTGCCAGATCGACAGGGCAAGAGACCCAGTACTTC. The variable domain in full, with the rest retrieved from reference TRBV2 and TRBJ2-5, is EPEVTQTPSHQVTQMGQEVILRCVPISNHLYFYWYRQILGQKVEFLVSFYNNEISEKSEIFDDQFSVERPDGSNFTLKIRSTKLEDSAMYFCARSTGQETQYFGPGTRLLVL.

This clonotype was counted at least ten times. This chain uses TRBV18 with TRBJ1-5, with D hard to call. V was shortened by 8 bases and J by 2 bases, with 7 bases between the two germline ends. This CDR3 contains 12 residues. The germline gives CDR1 KGHSH, CDR2 LQKENI. CDR3 DNA: TGTGCCAGCAGCCCCGGCAATCAGCCCCAGCATTTT. Translating it yields CASSPGNQPQHF.

This clonotype was seen repeatedly, ten times or more. The rearrangement links TRBV15 to TRBJ2-7; TRBD2 matches at 9 bases. The trim removed 4 bases at V and 5 bases at J, leaving 12 bases unmatched. CDR1 and CDR2 (germline): LNHNV, YYDKDF (reference sequence). The CDR3 runs 16 residues. CDR3 residues: CATSTKPGLASHEQYF. For the CDR3, the DNA is TGTGCCACCAGCACAAAACCGGGACTAGCCAGCCACGAGCAGTACTTC.

Many counts were recorded for this clonotype. The chain joins TRBV2 to TRBJ2-5; unclear D gene. Germline loops: CDR1 SNHLY, CDR2 FYNNEI. V dropped 7 bases and J dropped 5 bases, with 17 bases sitting between them. The length of the CDR3 is 14 residues. The CDR3 is CASIVQSRGETQYF. Written as DNA, the CDR3 is TGTGCCAGCATTGTTCAGTCCCGTGGGGAGACCCAGTACTTC.

The chain is built from TRBV18 and TRBJ2-1; D call uncertain. The V and J ends lost 0 bases and 8 bases respectively, with 11 bases between them. CDR3 length: 14 residues. Per the germline V gene, CDR1 is KGHSH and CDR2 is LQKENI. This CDR3 is CASSPPILWDEQFF. CDR3 DNA: TGTGCCAGCTCACCACCAATCCTCTGGGATGAGCAGTTCTTC.

At least ten counts were recorded for this clonotype. The chain carries TRBV12-3 or TRBV12-4 and TRBJ2-7; 7 bases are shared with TRBD2. The CDR3 runs to 15 residues. V trimming: 1 base; J trimming: 3 bases; junction bases outside the gene matches: 6. DNA for the CDR3: TGTGCCAGCAGTTTAGGCGGGAGAGGGATCTACGAGCAGTACTTC. Protein: CASSLGGRGIYEQYF.

At least ten counts were recorded for this clonotype. The chain couples TRBV30 to TRBJ1-4; D unclear. Trimming removed 2 bases from V and 8 bases from J, with 9 bases in between. The germline gives CDR1 GTSNPN, CDR2 SVGIG (reference sequence). This CDR3 has 12 residues. The CDR3 nucleotides read TGTGCCTGGAGTACCCCGGGGGAAAAACTGTTTTTT. Its translation: CAWSTPGEKLFF.

This clonotype was seen more than once but under ten times. J is TRBJ2-3 and V is TRBV20-1; 8 nucleotides line up with TRBD2. This CDR3 is 13 amino acids long. With 4 bases clipped from V and 5 bases from J, the junction kept 5 bases outside the gene matches. Germline CDR1 and CDR2: DFQATT and SNEGSKA (reference sequence). The CDR3 loop reads CSAITGGKDTQYF. Here the CDR3 DNA reads TGCAGTGCTATCACGGGGGGGAAAGATACGCAGTATTTT.